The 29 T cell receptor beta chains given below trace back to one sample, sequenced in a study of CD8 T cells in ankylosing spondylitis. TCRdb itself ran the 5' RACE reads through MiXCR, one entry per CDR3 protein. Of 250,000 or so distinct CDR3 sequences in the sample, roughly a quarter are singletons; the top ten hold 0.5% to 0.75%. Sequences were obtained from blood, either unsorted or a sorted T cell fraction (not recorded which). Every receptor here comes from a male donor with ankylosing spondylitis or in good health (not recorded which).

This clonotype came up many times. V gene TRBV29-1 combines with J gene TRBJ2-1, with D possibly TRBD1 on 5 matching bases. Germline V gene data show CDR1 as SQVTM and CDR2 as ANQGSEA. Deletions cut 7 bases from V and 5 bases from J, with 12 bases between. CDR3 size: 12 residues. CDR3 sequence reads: CSARTGNNEQFF. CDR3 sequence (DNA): TGCAGCGCCCGTACAGGTAACAATGAGCAGTTCTTC.

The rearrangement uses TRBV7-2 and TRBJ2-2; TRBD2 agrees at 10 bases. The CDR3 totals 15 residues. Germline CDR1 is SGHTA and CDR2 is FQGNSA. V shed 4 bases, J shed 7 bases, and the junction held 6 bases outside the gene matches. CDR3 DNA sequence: TGTGCCAGCAGCTATACTAGCGGGGTATACGGGGAGCTGTTTTTT. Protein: CASSYTSGVYGELFF.

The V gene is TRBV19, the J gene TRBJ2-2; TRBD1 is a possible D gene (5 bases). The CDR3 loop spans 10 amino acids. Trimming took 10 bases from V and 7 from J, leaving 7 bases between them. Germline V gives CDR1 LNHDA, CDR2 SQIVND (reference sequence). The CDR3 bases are TGTGCCACAGGGTTCGGGGAGCTGTTTTTT. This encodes CATGFGELFF. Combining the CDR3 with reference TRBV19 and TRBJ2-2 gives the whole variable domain DGGITQSPKYLFRKEGQNVTLSCEQNLNHDAMYWYRQDPGQGLRLIYYSQIVNDFQKGDIAEGYSVSREKKESFPLTVTSAQKNPTAFYLCATGFGELFFGEGSRLTVL.

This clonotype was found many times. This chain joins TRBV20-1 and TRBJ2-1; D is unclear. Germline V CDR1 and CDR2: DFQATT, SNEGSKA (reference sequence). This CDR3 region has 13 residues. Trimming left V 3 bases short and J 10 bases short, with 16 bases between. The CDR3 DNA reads TGCAGTGCTAGTACCGGGTGGGTAGACGAGCAGTTCTTC. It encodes CSASTGWVDEQFF.

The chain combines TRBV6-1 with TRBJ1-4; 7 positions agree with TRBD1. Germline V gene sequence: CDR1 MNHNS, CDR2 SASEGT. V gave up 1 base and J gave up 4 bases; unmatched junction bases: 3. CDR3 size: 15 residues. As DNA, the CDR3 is TGTGCCAGCAGTGAAGTGGCAGGGGGTAATGAAAAACTGTTTTTT. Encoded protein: CASSEVAGGNEKLFF.

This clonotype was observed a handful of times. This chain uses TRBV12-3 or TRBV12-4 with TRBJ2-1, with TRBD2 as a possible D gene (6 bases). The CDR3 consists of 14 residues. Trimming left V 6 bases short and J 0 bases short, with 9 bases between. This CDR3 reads CASSPGSSYNEQFF. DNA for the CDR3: TGTGCCAGCAGCCCCGGGAGCTCCTACAATGAGCAGTTCTTC.

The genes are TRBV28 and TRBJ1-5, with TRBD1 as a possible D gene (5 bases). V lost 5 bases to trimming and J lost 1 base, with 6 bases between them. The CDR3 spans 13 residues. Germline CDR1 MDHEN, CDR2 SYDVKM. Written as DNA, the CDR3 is TGTGCCAGCAGTAGACAGAGCAATCAGCCCCAGCATTTT. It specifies CASSRQSNQPQHF.

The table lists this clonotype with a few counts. This CDR3 is CSARGLAGVYYEQYF. CDR3 in DNA: TGCAGTGCTAGAGGCCTAGCGGGGGTCTACTACGAGCAGTACTTC. This rearrangement joins TRBV20-1 to TRBJ2-7, with 10 bases aligning to TRBD2. This CDR3 is built from 15 residues. Germline V lookup: CDR1 DFQATT, CDR2 SNEGSKA (reference sequence). V was clipped by 1 base and J by 3 bases; unmatched bases: 6.

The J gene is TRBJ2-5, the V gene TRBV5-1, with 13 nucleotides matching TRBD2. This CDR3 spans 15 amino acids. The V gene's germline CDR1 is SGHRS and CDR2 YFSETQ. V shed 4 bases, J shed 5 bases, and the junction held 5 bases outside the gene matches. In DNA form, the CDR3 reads TGCGCCAGCAGCGTGACTAGCGGGGGGCCGGAGACCCAGTACTTC. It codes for CASSVTSGGPETQYF.

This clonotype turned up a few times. The CDR3: CASRRQGASNEQFF. CDR3 in DNA: TGTGCCAGTAGACGACAGGGGGCTAGCAATGAGCAGTTCTTC. The chain employs TRBV19 and TRBJ2-1; 10 nucleotides agree with TRBD1. The germline V gene has CDR1 LNHDA and CDR2 SQIVND (reference sequence). Unmatched junction bases numbered 5, after V lost 6 bases and J lost 6 bases. The CDR3 runs to 14 residues.

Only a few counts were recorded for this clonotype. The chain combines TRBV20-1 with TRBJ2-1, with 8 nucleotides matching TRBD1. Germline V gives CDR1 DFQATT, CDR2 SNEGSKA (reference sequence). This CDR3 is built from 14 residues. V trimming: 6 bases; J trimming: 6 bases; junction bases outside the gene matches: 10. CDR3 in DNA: TGCAGTGCCCTCCCGGACAGGGTACGCAATGAGCAGTTCTTC. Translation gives CSALPDRVRNEQFF.

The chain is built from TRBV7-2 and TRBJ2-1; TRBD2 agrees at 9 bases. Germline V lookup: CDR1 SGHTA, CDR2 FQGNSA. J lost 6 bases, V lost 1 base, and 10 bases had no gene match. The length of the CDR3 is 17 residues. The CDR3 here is CASSLVAVLAGLNEQFF. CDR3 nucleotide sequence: TGTGCCAGCAGCTTAGTGGCTGTGCTAGCGGGGCTCAATGAGCAGTTCTTC.

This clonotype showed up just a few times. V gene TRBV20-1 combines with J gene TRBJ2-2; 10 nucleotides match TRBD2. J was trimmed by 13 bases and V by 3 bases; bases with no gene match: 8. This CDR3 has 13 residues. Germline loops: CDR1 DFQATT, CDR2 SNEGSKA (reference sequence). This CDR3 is CSARVVAGGRLFF. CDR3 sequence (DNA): TGCAGTGCTAGGGTAGTAGCGGGGGGCCGGCTGTTTTTT.

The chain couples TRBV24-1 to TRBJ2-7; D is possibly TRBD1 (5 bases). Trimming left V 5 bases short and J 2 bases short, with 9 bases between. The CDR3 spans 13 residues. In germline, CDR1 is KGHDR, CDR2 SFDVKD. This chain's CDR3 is CATSVTRAYEQYF. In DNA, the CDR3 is TGTGCCACCAGTGTAACCAGGGCCTACGAGCAGTACTTC.

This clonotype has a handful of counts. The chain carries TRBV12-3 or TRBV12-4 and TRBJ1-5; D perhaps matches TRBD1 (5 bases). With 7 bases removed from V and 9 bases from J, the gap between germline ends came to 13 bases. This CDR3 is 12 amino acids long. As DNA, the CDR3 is TGTGCCAGCACCGGGGTCGGGGGGCCCCAGCATTTT. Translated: CASTGVGGPQHF.

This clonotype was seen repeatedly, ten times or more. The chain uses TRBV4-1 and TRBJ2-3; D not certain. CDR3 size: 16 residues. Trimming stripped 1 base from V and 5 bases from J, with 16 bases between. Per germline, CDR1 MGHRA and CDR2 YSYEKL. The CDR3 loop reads CASSQAGFSKRDTQYF. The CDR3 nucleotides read TGCGCCAGCAGCCAAGCCGGTTTCTCAAAAAGAGATACGCAGTATTTT.

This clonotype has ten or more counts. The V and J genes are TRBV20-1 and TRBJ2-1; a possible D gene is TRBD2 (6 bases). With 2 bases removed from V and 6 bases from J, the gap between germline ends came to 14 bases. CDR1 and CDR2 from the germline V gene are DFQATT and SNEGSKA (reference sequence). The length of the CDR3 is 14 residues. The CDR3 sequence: CSARPGGLGNEQFF. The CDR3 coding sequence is TGCAGTGCTAGACCCGGGGGACTGGGCAATGAGCAGTTCTTC.

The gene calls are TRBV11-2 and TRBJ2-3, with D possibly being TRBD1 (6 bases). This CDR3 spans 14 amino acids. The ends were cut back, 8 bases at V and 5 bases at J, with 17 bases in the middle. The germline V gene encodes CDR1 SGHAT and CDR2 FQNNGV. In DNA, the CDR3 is TGTGCCAGCGGGTACTCAGGGGCCGGAGATACGCAGTATTTT. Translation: CASGYSGAGDTQYF. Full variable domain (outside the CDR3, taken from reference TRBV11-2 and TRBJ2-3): EAGVAQSPRYKIIEKRQSVAFWCNPISGHATLYWYQQILGQGPKLLIQFQNNGVVDDSQLPKDRFSAERLKGVDSTLKIQPAKLEDSAVYLCASGYSGAGDTQYFGPGTRLTVL.

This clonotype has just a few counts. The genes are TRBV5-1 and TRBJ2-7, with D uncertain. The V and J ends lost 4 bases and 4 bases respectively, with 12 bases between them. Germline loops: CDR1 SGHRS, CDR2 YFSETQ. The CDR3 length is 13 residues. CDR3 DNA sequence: TGCGCCAGCAGCCCCGGGTTTGTGTACGAGCAGTACTTC. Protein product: CASSPGFVYEQYF.

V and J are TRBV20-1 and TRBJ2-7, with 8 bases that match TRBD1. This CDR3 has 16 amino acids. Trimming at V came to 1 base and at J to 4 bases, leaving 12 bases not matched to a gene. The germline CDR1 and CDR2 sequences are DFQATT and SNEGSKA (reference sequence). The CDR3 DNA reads TGCAGTGCTAGAGTGATGAAACAGGGGGATATTTACGAGCAGTACTTC. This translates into CSARVMKQGDIYEQYF.

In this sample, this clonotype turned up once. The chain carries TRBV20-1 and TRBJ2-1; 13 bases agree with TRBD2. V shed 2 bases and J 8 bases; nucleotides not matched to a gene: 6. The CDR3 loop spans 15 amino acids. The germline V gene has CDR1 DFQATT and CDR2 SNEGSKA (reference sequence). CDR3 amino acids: CSARFGTSGVYEQFF. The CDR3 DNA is TGCAGTGCTAGATTTGGGACTAGCGGGGTGTATGAGCAGTTCTTC.

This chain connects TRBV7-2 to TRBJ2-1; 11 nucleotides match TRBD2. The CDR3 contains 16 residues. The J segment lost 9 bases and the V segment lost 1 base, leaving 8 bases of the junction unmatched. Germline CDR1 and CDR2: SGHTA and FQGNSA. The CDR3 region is CASSLVGSGGASEQFF. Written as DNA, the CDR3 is TGTGCCAGCAGCTTAGTCGGTAGCGGGGGGGCAAGTGAGCAGTTCTTC.

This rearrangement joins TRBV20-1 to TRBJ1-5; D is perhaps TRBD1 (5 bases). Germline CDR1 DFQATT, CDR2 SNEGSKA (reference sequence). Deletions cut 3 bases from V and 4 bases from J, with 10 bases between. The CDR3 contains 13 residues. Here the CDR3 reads CSASRRGNQPQHF. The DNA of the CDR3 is TGCAGTGCTAGTCGACGGGGGAATCAGCCCCAGCATTTT.

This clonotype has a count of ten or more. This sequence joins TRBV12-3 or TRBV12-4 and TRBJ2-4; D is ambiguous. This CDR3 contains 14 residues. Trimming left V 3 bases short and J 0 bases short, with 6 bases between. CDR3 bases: TGTGCCAGCAGTTTCGGCACAGCCAAAAACATTCAGTACTTC. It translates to CASSFGTAKNIQYF.

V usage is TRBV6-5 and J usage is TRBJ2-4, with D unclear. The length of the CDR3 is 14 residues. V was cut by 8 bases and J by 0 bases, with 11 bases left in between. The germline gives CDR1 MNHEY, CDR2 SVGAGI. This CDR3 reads CASQAALAKNIQYF. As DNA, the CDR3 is TGTGCCAGCCAGGCCGCGCTAGCCAAAAACATTCAGTACTTC.

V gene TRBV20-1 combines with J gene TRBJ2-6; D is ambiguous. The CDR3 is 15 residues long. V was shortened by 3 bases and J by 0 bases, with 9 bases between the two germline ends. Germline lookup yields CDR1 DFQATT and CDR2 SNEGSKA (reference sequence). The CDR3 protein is CSASESHSGANVLTF. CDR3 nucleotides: TGCAGTGCTAGCGAGTCCCACTCTGGGGCCAACGTCCTGACTTTC.

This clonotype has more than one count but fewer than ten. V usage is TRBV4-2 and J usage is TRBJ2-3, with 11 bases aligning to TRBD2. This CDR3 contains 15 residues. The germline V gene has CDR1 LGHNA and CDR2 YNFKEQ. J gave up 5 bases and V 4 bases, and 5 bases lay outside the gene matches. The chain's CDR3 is CASSRSGGAIDTQYF. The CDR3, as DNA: TGTGCCAGCAGCCGTAGCGGGGGGGCTATAGATACGCAGTATTTT.

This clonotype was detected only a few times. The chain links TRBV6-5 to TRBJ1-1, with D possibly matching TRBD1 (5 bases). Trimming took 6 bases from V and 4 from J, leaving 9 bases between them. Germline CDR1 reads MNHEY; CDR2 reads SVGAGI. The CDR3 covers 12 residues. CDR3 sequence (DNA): TGTGCCAGCAGCCAGGGATTCACTGAAGCTTTCTTT. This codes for CASSQGFTEAFF.

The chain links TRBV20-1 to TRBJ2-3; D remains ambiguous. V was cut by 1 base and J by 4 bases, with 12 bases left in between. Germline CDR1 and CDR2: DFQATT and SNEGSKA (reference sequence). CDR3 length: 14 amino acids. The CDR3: CSARAGHRADTQYF. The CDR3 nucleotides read TGCAGTGCTAGAGCCGGGCATAGGGCAGATACGCAGTATTTT.